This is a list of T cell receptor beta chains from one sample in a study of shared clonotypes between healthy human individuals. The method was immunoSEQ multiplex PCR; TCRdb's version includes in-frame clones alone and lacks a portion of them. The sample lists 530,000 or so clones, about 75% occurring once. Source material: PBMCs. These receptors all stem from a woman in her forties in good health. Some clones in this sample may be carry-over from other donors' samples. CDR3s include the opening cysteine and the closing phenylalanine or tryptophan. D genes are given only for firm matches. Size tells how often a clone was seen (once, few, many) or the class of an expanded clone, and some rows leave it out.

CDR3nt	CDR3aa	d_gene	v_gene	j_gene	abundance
TGTGCCAGCAGTCGACTAGCGGGGAGTGGGGAGACCCAGTACTTC	CASSRLAGSGETQYF	TRBD2	TRBV28	TRBJ2-5	.
TGTGCCAGCAGCGCCGGGACAGGGTACCAGCCCCAGCATTTT	CASSAGTGYQPQHF	TRBD1	TRBV2	TRBJ1-5	.
TGTGCCAGCAGCTTAAACCCTCGCGGTAGCGGTTACAATGAGCAGTTCTTC	CASSLNPRGSGYNEQFF	.	TRBV7-3	TRBJ2-1	many
TGTGCCAGCAGCCGCACCGGTTGGGGGGAGCAGTTCTTC	CASSRTGWGEQFF	.	TRBV11-2	TRBJ2-1	few
TGCGCCAGCAGCTTGGGTGGACAGGCAGGCGCGGAGACCCAGTACTTC	CASSLGGQAGAETQYF	TRBD1	TRBV5-1	TRBJ2-5	many
TGTGCCAGCAGTGTGGCGGGGTACACCGGGGAGCTGTTTTTT	CASSVAGYTGELFF	.	TRBV27	TRBJ2-2	.
TGTGCCAGCAGGAAAGGGACTAGCGGGACTCATGAGCAGTTCTTC	CASRKGTSGTHEQFF	TRBD2	TRBV2	TRBJ2-1	.
TGTGCCAGCAGTGCATACAGGGGGCCATCCCTCTATGGCTACACCTTC	CASSAYRGPSLYGYTF	TRBD1	TRBV27	TRBJ1-2	few
TGTGCCAGCAGATTGGGCAGGGGGCCATATGGCTACACCTTC	CASRLGRGPYGYTF	TRBD1	TRBV5-6	TRBJ1-2	.
TGTGCCAGCAGTTACTCGACTAGCGGGAGAGATGAGCAGTTCTTC	CASSYSTSGRDEQFF	TRBD2	TRBV6-5	TRBJ2-1	.
TGTGCCAGCAGCTTAGCCGGGACAGACGAGCAGTACTTC	CASSLAGTDEQYF	TRBD1	TRBV7-8	TRBJ2-7	once
TGTGCCAGCTCACTCCGACAGGGACCTAACTATGGCTACACCTTC	CASSLRQGPNYGYTF	TRBD1	TRBV18	TRBJ1-2	.
TGTGCCAGCAGCCAAGCCCTCAGGGGTGCGACCCAGTACTTC	CASSQALRGATQYF	.	TRBV14	TRBJ2-5	.
TGTGCCAGCAGCTTACTCATGAACACTGAAGCTTTCTTT	CASSLLMNTEAFF	.	TRBV7-9	TRBJ1-1	.
TGTGCCAGTAGTATTTTAATAGCTGGGGGTATCTACGAGCAGTACTTC	CASSILIAGGIYEQYF	.	TRBV19	TRBJ2-7	.
TGTGCCATCGGAGCCCGGGACATAGGCACAGATACGCAGTATTTT	CAIGARDIGTDTQYF	.	TRBV10-3	TRBJ2-3	.
TGCGCCAGCAGCCAAGATCTCGGACTAGTCAATGAGCAGTTCTTC	CASSQDLGLVNEQFF	TRBD2	TRBV4-3	TRBJ2-1	.
TGTGCCAGTAGTGGGGCTAGCTCGGCCACCGGGGAGCTGTTTTTT	CASSGASSATGELFF	.	TRBV19	TRBJ2-2	.
TGTGCCAGCAGCTCAGGGGGCGCCCGGGGCTACACCTTC	CASSSGGARGYTF	TRBD1	TRBV28	TRBJ1-2	.
TGTGCCAGCAGCCAATTCATAGCGGAGGGGTCCTACGAGCAGTACTTC	CASSQFIAEGSYEQYF	.	TRBV4-2	TRBJ2-7	.
TGCGCCAGCAGCTCGAATGCGGACACCGGGGAGCTGTTTTTT	CASSSNADTGELFF	.	TRBV5-1	TRBJ2-2	.
TGTGCCAGCAGTTCCGGACTAGCAGAAACCGGGGAGCTGTTTTTT	CASSSGLAETGELFF	TRBD2	TRBV6-6	TRBJ2-2	.
TGTGCCAGCAGCTTGGCCGGAACTAGGGGCACAGATACGCAGTATTTT	CASSLAGTRGTDTQYF	.	TRBV5-4	TRBJ2-3	.
TGTGCCATCAGTGGGACAGAAACCTACGAGCAGTACTTC	CAISGTETYEQYF	.	TRBV10-3	TRBJ2-7	.
TGTGCCAGCAGCACCCGGACAGAGAACACTGAAGCTTTCTTT	CASSTRTENTEAFF	.	TRBV7-2	TRBJ1-1	.
TGTGCCAGCAGAGGACAGGGTAGCTCCTACGAGCAGTACTTC	CASRGQGSSYEQYF	TRBD1	TRBV5-4	TRBJ2-7	.
TGCGCCAGCAGCTGGACAGGGGGCGATCAGCCCCAGCATTTT	CASSWTGGDQPQHF	TRBD1	TRBV4-1	TRBJ1-5	.
TGTGCCAGCAAAAATACGAACACTGAAGCTTTCTTT	CASKNTNTEAFF	.	TRBV7-8	TRBJ1-1	.